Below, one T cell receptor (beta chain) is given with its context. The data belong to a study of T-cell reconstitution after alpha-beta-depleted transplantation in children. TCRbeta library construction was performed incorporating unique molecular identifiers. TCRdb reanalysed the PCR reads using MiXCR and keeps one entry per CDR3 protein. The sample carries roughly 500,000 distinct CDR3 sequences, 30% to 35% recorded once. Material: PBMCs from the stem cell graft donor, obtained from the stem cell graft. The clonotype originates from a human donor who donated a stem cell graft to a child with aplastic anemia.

As DNA, the CDR3 is TGCAGTGCTAGTCCTAGCTACGAGCAGTACTTC. Protein product: CSASPSYEQYF. The chain uses TRBV20-1 and TRBJ2-7, with unresolved D. This CDR3 has 11 amino acids. V was trimmed by 3 bases and J by 3 bases, leaving 6 bases between them. CDR1 and CDR2 (germline): DFQATT, SNEGSKA (reference sequence).